This entry is about one T cell receptor (beta chain). Original methodology: From reference gene primer amplification, estimates of nucleated cell counts were derived. Repertoires were generated with immunoSEQ multiplex PCR, while TCRdb's copy carries only in-frame clones and drops some. D and trimming were read from the DNA, whereas the V and J calls and clone size are those reported in that table. Of about 82,000 clones listed, about 82% are singletons. This specimen comes from a study of blood T cell repertoires in COVID-19. The specimen sequenced was peripheral blood. The TCR was taken from an elderly man with active or convalescent COVID-19.

The CDR3 here is CASSLRYGGGETQYF. Written as DNA, the CDR3 is TGTGCCAGCAGCTTGAGGTACGGAGGCGGGGAGACCCAGTACTTC. The chain has TRBV5-6 and TRBJ2-5; maybe TRBD2 (5 bases). CDR3 length: 15 amino acids. V was trimmed by 1 base and J by 5 bases, leaving 15 bases between them. Germline V lookup: CDR1 SGHDT, CDR2 YYEEEE.